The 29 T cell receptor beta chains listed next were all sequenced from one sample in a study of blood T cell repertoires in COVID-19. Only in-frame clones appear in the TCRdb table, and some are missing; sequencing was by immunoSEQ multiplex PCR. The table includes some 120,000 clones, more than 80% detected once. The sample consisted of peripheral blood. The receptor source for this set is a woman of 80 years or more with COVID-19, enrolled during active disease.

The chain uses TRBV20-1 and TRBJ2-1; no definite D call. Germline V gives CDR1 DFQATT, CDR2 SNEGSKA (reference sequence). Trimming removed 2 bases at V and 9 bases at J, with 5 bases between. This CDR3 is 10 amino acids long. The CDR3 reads CSARSGEQFF. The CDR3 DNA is TGCAGTGCTAGATCGGGTGAGCAGTTCTTC.

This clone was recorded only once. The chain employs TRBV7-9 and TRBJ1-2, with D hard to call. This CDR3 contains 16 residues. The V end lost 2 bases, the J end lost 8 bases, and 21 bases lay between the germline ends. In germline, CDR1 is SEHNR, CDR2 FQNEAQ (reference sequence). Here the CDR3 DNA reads TGTGCCAGCAGCTTATGGAGTAGGTCCCACTTAACCGGCTACACCTTC. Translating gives CASSLWSRSHLTGYTF.

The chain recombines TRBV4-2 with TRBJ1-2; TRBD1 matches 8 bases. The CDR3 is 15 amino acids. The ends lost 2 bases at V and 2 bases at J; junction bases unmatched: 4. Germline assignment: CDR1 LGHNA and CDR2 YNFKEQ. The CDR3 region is CASSQNRQGNYGYTF. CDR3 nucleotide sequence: TGTGCCAGCAGCCAAAACCGACAGGGGAACTATGGCTACACCTTC.

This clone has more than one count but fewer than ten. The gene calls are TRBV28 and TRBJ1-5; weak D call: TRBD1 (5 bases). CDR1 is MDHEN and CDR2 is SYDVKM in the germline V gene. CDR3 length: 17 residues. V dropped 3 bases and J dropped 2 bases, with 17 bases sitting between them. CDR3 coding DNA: TGTGCCAGCAGTTTTGCTGGGAGGGACGGAGGCAATCAGCCCCAGCATTTT. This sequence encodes CASSFAGRDGGNQPQHF.

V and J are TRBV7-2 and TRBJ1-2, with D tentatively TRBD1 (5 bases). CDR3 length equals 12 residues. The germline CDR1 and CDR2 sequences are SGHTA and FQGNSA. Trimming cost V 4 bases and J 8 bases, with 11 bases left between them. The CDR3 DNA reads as TGTGCCAGCAGCTACCGTAAGGGGGGCTACACCTTC. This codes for CASSYRKGGYTF.

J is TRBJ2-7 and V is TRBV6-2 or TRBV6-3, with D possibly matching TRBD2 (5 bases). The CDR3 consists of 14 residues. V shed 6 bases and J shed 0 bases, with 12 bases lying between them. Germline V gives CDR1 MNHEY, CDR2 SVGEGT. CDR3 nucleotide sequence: TGTGCCAGCAGCCAAAGCGGAAGCTCCTACGAGCAGTACTTC. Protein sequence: CASSQSGSSYEQYF.

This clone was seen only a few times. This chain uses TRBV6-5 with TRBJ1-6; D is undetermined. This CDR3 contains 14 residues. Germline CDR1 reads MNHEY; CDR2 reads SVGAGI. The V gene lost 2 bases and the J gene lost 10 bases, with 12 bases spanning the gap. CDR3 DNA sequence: TGTGCCAGCAGTTACCGGGCAGGAGGCTCACCCCTCCACTTT. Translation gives CASSYRAGGSPLHF.

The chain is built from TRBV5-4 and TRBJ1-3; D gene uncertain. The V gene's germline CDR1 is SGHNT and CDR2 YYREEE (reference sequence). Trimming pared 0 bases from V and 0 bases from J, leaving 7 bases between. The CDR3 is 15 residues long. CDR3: CASSLDASSGNTIYF. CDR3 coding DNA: TGTGCCAGCAGCTTGGATGCCAGCTCTGGAAACACCATATATTTT.

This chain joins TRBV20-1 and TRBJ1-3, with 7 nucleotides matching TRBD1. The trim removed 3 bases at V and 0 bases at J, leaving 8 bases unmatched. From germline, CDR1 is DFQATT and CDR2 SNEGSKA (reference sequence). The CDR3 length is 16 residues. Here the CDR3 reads CSASPGQRFSGNTIYF. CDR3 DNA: TGCAGTGCTAGTCCGGGACAGCGATTCTCTGGAAACACCATATATTTT.

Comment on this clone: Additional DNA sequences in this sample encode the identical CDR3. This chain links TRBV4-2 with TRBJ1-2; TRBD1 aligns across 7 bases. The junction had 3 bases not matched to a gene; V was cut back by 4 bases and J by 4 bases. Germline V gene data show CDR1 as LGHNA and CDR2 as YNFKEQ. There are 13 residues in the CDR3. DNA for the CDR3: TGTGCCAGCAGCCTACCAGGGGGCTATGGCTACACCTTC. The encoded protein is CASSLPGGYGYTF.

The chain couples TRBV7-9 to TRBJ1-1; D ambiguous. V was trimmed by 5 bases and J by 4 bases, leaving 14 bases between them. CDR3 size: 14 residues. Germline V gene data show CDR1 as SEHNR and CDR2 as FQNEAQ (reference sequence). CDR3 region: CASSPWRGGTEAFF. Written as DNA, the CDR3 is TGTGCCAGCAGCCCTTGGCGGGGAGGCACTGAAGCTTTCTTT.

The CDR3 bases are TGTGCCAGCAGTTTATCTGGGACTACCTCCTACGAGCAGTACTTC. Its translation is CASSLSGTTSYEQYF. This chain uses TRBV27 with TRBJ2-7, with TRBD2 matching over 7 bases. The V gene end was trimmed by 0 bases and the J gene end by 0 bases; junction bases not matched to a gene: 2. CDR3 length: 15 amino acids. CDR1 and CDR2 (germline): MNHEY, SMNVEV (reference sequence).

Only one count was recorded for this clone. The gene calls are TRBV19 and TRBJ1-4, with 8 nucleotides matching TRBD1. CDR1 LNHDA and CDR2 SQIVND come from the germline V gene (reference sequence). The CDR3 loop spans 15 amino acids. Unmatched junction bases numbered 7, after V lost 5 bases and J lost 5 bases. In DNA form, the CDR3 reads TGTGCCAGTAGTCTCCGGACAGGGACCAATGAAAAACTGTTTTTT. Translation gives CASSLRTGTNEKLFF.

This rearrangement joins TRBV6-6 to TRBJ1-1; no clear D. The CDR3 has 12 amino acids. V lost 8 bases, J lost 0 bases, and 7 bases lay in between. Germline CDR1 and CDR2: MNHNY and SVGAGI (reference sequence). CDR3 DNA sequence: TGTGCCAGCGGGCAGATGAACACTGAAGCTTTCTTT. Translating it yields CASGQMNTEAFF.

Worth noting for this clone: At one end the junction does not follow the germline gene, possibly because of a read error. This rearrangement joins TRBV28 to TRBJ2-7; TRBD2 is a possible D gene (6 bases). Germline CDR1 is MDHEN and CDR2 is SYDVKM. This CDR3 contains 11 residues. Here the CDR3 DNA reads TGTGCCACAGATGGGGGGAGGAGTGTACACTTC. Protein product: CATDGGRSVHF.

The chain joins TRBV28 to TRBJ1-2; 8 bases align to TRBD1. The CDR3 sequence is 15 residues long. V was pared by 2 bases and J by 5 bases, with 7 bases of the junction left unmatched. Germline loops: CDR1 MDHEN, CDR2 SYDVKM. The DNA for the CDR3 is TGTGCCAGCAGTTTAGTTACAGGGGGATATTATGGCTACACCTTC. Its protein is CASSLVTGGYYGYTF.

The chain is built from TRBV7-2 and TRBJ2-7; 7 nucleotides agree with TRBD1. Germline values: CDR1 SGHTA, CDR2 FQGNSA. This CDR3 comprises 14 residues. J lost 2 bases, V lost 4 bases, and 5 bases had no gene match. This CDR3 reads CASSSRQGAYEQYF. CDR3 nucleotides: TGTGCCAGCAGCTCACGCCAGGGGGCCTACGAGCAGTACTTC. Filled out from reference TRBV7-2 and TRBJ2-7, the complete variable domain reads GAGVSQSPSNKVTEKGKDVELRCDPISGHTALYWYRQSLGQGLEFLIYFQGNSAPDKSGLPSDRFSAERTGGSVSTLTIQRTQQEDSAVYLCASSSRQGAYEQYFGPGTRLTVT.

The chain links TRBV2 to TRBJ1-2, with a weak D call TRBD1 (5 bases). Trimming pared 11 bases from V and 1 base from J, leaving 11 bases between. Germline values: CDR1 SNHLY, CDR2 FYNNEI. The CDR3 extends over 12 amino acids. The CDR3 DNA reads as TGTGCCCTAGGGGCCGTTAACTATGGCTACACCTTC. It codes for CALGAVNYGYTF.

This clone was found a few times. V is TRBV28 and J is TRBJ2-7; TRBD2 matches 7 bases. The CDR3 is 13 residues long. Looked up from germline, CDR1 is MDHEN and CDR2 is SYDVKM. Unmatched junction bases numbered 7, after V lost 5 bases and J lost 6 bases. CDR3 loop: CASSAGVLPEQYF. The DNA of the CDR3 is TGTGCCAGCAGTGCGGGAGTTCTCCCCGAGCAGTACTTC. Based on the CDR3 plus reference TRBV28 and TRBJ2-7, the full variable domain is DVKVTQSSRYLVKRTGEKVFLECVQDMDHENMFWYRQDPGLGLRLIYFSYDVKMKEKGDIPEGYSVSREKKERFSLILESASTNQTSMYLCASSAGVLPEQYFGPGTRLTVT.

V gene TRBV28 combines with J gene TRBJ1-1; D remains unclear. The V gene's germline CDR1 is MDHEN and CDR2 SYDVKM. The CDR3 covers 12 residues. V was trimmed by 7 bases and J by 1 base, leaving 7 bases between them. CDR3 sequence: CASIRGNTEAFF. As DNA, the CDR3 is TGTGCCAGCATACGGGGGAACACTGAAGCTTTCTTT.

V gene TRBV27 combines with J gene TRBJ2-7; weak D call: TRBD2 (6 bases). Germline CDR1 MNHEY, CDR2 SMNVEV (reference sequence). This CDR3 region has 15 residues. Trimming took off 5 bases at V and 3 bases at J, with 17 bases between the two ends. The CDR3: CASSPSTRENYEQYF. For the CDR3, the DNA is TGTGCCAGCAGTCCCTCGACTAGAGAGAACTACGAGCAGTACTTC.

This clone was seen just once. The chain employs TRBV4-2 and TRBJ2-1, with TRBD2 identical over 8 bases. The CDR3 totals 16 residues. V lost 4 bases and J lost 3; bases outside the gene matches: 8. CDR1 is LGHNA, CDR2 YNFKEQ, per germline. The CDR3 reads CASSPTTSGYYNEQFF. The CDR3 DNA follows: TGTGCCAGCAGCCCCACAACTAGCGGTTACTACAATGAGCAGTTCTTC.

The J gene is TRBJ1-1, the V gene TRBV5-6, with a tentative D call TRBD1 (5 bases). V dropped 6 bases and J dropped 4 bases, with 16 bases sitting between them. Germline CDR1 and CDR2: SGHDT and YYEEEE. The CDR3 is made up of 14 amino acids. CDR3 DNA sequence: TGTGCCAGCATCAAACGCGGGGCGGGCACTGAAGCTTTCTTT. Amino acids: CASIKRGAGTEAFF.

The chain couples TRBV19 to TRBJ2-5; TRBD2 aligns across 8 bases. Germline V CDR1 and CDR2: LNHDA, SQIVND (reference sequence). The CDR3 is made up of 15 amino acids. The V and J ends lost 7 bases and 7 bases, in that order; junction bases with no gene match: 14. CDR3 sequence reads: CASNDPGGRHRTQYF. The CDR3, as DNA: TGTGCCAGTAACGACCCGGGCGGGAGGCATAGGACCCAGTACTTC.

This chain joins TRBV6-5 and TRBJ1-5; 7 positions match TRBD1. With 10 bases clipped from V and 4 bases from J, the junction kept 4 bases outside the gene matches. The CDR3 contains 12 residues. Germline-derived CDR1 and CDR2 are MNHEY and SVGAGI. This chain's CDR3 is CATGTANQPQHF. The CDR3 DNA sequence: TGTGCCACCGGGACAGCTAATCAGCCCCAGCATTTT.

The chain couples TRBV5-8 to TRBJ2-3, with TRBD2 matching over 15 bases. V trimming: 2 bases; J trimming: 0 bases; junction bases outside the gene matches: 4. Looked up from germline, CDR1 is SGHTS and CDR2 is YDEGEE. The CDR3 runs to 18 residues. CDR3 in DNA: TGTGCCAGCAGCTTCGGACTAGCGGGAGGGATAAGCACAGATACGCAGTATTTT. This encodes CASSFGLAGGISTDTQYF.

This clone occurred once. For the CDR3, the DNA is TGTGCCAGCAGCCAGACTGCAGGGGGCTCTGGCTACACCTTC. Translation: CASSQTAGGSGYTF. The rearrangement links TRBV7-2 to TRBJ1-2; the match to TRBD1 covers 8 bases. J was trimmed by 7 bases and V by 5 bases; bases with no gene match: 9. This CDR3 region has 14 residues. From germline, CDR1 is SGHTA and CDR2 FQGNSA. The full variable domain, in which reference TRBV7-2 and TRBJ1-2 provide the parts outside the CDR3, is GAGVSQSPSNKVTEKGKDVELRCDPISGHTALYWYRQSLGQGLEFLIYFQGNSAPDKSGLPSDRFSAERTGGSVSTLTIQRTQQEDSAVYLCASSQTAGGSGYTFGSGTRLTVV.

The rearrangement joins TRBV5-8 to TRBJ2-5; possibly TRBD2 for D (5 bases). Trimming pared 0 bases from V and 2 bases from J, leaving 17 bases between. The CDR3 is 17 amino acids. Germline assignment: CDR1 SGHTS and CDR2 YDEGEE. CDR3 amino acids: CASSLAVGLRAQETQYF. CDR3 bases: TGTGCCAGCAGCTTGGCGGTGGGGTTGCGGGCACAAGAGACCCAGTACTTC.

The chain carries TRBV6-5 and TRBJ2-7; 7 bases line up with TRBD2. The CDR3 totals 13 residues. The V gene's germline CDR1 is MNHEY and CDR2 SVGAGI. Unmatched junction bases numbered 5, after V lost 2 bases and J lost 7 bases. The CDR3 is CASSYRDYREQYF. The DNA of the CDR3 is TGTGCCAGCAGTTACCGGGACTACCGGGAGCAGTACTTC.